These 32 T cell receptor beta chains originate from one sample sequenced in a study of Ad26.COV2.S vaccination and SARS-CoV-2 variants. Treatment of the sample: some 20 received Ad26.COV2.S at low or high dose, single or two shots; about 5 received placebo; per-sample allocation not given. Following the first vaccine or placebo injection, samples were taken on day 63. TCRdb's copy holds only in-frame clones and misses some; the assay was immunoSEQ multiplex PCR. The sample holds around 240,000 clones, around 87% seen once. The specimen was peripheral blood, collected in a trial of Ad26.COV2.S vaccine versus placebo. These TCRs come from a person aged 18-65 years who received the Ad26.COV2.S COVID-19 vaccine or a placebo.

The chain carries TRBV5-1 and TRBJ1-1; 10 nucleotides line up with TRBD1. CDR1 is SGHRS, CDR2 YFSETQ, per germline. The CDR3 is 14 residues long. With V trimmed by 0 bases and J by 6 bases, 2 bases remained unmatched. CDR3 region: CASSLGQGAPEAFF. The CDR3 DNA sequence: TGCGCCAGCAGCTTGGGACAGGGGGCCCCTGAAGCTTTCTTT. Filled out from reference TRBV5-1 and TRBJ1-1, the complete variable domain reads KAGVTQTPRYLIKTRGQQVTLSCSPISGHRSVSWYQQTPGQGLQFLFEYFSETQRNKGNFPGRFSGRQFSNSRSEMNVSTLELGDSALYLCASSLGQGAPEAFFGQGTRLTVV.

The V call is TRBV5-8, the J call TRBJ1-2; no reliable D call. The length of the CDR3 is 12 residues. With 9 bases removed from V and 5 bases from J, the gap between germline ends came to 14 bases. From germline, CDR1 is SGHTS and CDR2 YDEGEE. The CDR3 loop is CAMPLDPYGYTF. As DNA, the CDR3 is TGTGCCATGCCCTTGGACCCATATGGCTACACCTTC.

The chain couples TRBV3-1 (or the pseudogene TRBV3-2) to TRBJ2-3, with a weak D call TRBD2 (5 bases). The CDR3 runs to 17 residues. Deletions cut 0 bases from V and 4 bases from J, with 17 bases between. Germline V gene data show CDR1 as LGHDT and CDR2 as YNNKEL (reference sequence). The CDR3 loop reads CASSQELGPLASDTQYF. DNA for the CDR3: TGTGCCAGCAGCCAAGAGTTGGGCCCTCTAGCCTCAGATACGCAGTATTTT.

The V gene is TRBV9, the J gene TRBJ1-1, with D unclear. The CDR3 runs to 14 residues. V lost 0 bases to trimming and J lost 3 bases, with 9 bases between them. CDR1 is SGDLS and CDR2 is YYNGEE in the germline V gene. In DNA form, the CDR3 reads TGTGCCAGCAGCGTAGTAAGTGGAGACACTGAAGCTTTCTTT. This gives the protein CASSVVSGDTEAFF.

This chain joins TRBV30 and TRBJ2-5; 13 bases map to TRBD2. The germline V gene encodes CDR1 GTSNPN and CDR2 SVGIG (reference sequence). There are 13 residues in the CDR3. Written as DNA, the CDR3 is TGTGCAACAGGGACTAGCGGGGTTGAGACCCAGTACTTC. As protein: CATGTSGVETQYF.

The chain carries TRBV5-4 and TRBJ1-4; D perhaps matches TRBD1 (6 bases). The germline CDR1 and CDR2 sequences are SGHNT and YYREEE (reference sequence). Trimming stripped 2 bases from V and 8 bases from J, with 10 bases between. The CDR3 is 13 residues long. CDR3 nucleotides: TGTGCCAGCAGCTTAGGGGGAAGAGAAAAACTGTTTTTT. It yields the protein CASSLGGREKLFF.

This clone was recorded once. The rearrangement uses TRBV7-9 and TRBJ2-7; D is undetermined. The germline V gene has CDR1 SEHNR and CDR2 FQNEAQ (reference sequence). The CDR3 loop spans 11 amino acids. Trimming stripped 5 bases from V and 3 bases from J, with 5 bases between. CDR3 bases: TGTGCCAGCAGCAGAAGCTACGAGCAGTACTTC. This encodes CASSRSYEQYF.

This chain connects TRBV7-9 to TRBJ2-1; the D call may be TRBD1 or TRBD2 (5 bases each). CDR1 and CDR2 from the germline V gene are SEHNR and FQNEAQ (reference sequence). This CDR3 comprises 13 residues. Trimming pared 1 base from V and 6 bases from J, leaving 7 bases between. CDR3: CASSLGGSNEQFF. CDR3 bases: TGTGCCAGCAGCTTAGGGGGGTCCAATGAGCAGTTCTTC.

The J gene is TRBJ2-7, the V gene TRBV28, with 9 bases matching TRBD2. This CDR3 has 13 residues. CDR1 and CDR2 (germline): MDHEN, SYDVKM. The V segment lost 9 bases and the J segment 7 bases; nucleotides outside the gene matches: 10. CDR3 region: CASHYSGSEEQYF. Written as DNA, the CDR3 is TGTGCCAGTCATTATAGCGGGAGTGAGGAGCAGTACTTC.

The chain employs TRBV7-9 and TRBJ2-7; no reliable D call. V lost 11 bases to trimming and J lost 0 bases, with 14 bases between them. The CDR3 runs 13 residues. The V gene's germline CDR1 is SEHNR and CDR2 FQNEAQ (reference sequence). CDR3 DNA sequence: TGTGCCTGCACCCCCCGGGCCTCCTACGAGCAGTACTTC. Its protein product is CACTPRASYEQYF.

The V and J genes are TRBV3-1 (or the pseudogene TRBV3-2) and TRBJ2-1, with 10 positions matching TRBD2. With 0 bases clipped from V and 10 bases from J, the junction kept 3 bases outside the gene matches. The CDR3 has 14 amino acids. Germline CDR1 is LGHDT and CDR2 is YNNKEL (reference sequence). CDR3 coding DNA: TGTGCCAGCAGCCAAGACGAGCGGGAGGGGGAGCAGTTCTTC. Translation gives CASSQDEREGEQFF.

In this sample, this clone turned up once. The gene calls are TRBV14 and TRBJ1-4; weak D call: TRBD1 (5 bases). Trimming cost V 0 bases and J 8 bases, with 13 bases left between them. Germline CDR1 SGHDN, CDR2 FVKESK. The CDR3 length is 15 residues. For the CDR3, the DNA is TGTGCCAGCAGCCAAGATAGTGGGGGTCCCGAAAAACTGTTTTTT. Residues: CASSQDSGGPEKLFF.

V is TRBV29-1 and J is TRBJ2-7; either TRBD1 or TRBD2 may fit D (5 bases each). V was cut by 1 base and J by 0 bases, with 13 bases left in between. The CDR3 contains 15 residues. Looked up from germline, CDR1 is SQVTM and CDR2 is ANQGSEA. The CDR3 region has the DNA TGCAGCGTTGAAGTACCCGGGACGGACTCCTACGAGCAGTACTTC. Amino acid sequence: CSVEVPGTDSYEQYF.

The CDR3 spells CASSDRGIGYEQYF. The CDR3 nucleotides are TGTGCCAGCAGTGACCGAGGCATCGGGTACGAGCAGTACTTC. The chain links TRBV2 to TRBJ2-7; D is unresolved. There are 14 residues in the CDR3. V lost 3 bases, J lost 4 bases, and 13 bases lay in between. The V gene's germline CDR1 is SNHLY and CDR2 FYNNEI.

The CDR3 is CASKMRPGETGGYTF. The CDR3 DNA reads as TGTGCCAGCAAAATGAGACCAGGGGAAACGGGGGGCTACACCTTC. The genes are TRBV2 and TRBJ1-2, with D perhaps matching TRBD1 (6 bases). The CDR3 spans 15 residues. V shed 7 bases and J shed 8 bases, with 23 bases lying between them. CDR1 is SNHLY and CDR2 is FYNNEI in the germline V gene.

The V call is TRBV6-5, the J call TRBJ2-7, with D maybe TRBD2 (6 bases). The CDR3 loop spans 15 amino acids. Trimming pared 0 bases from V and 6 bases from J, leaving 15 bases between. From germline, CDR1 is MNHEY and CDR2 SVGAGI. CDR3 amino acids: CASSYSGGVGSEQYF. For the CDR3, the DNA is TGTGCCAGCAGTTACTCAGGAGGGGTCGGGAGCGAGCAGTACTTC.

This clone was seen only once. This chain joins TRBV7-9 and TRBJ2-1; 8 nucleotides match TRBD2. The CDR3 runs to 15 residues. V shed 0 bases and J 7 bases; nucleotides not matched to a gene: 5. The germline gives CDR1 SEHNR, CDR2 FQNEAQ (reference sequence). CDR3 nucleotide sequence: TGTGCCAGCAGCTTAGCGCTAGAGCGGGAGAATGAGCAGTTCTTC. Its translation: CASSLALERENEQFF. The full variable domain, completed using reference TRBV7-9 and TRBJ2-1, is DTGVSQNPRHKITKRGQNVTFRCDPISEHNRLYWYRQTLGQGPEFLTYFQNEAQLEKSRLLSDRFSAERPKGSFSTLEIQRTEQGDSAMYLCASSLALERENEQFFGPGTRLTVL.

The V call is TRBV28, the J call TRBJ1-1; 7 bases map to TRBD1. The J segment lost 7 bases and the V segment lost 5 bases, leaving 10 bases of the junction unmatched. CDR1 is MDHEN, CDR2 SYDVKM, per germline. This CDR3 comprises 14 residues. The CDR3 protein is CASSPDRPLLEAFF. CDR3 DNA sequence: TGTGCCAGCAGTCCGGACAGGCCGCTACTTGAAGCTTTCTTT.

The sample holds a few counts of this clone. The V gene is TRBV5-1, the J gene TRBJ2-1; D uncertain. V lost 4 bases, J lost 1 base, and 15 bases lay in between. This CDR3 has 16 amino acids. Per the germline V gene, CDR1 is SGHRS and CDR2 is YFSETQ. CDR3 in DNA: TGCGCCAGCAGCCCCCACTCCGTTCAATCCTACAATGAGCAGTTCTTC. Its translation: CASSPHSVQSYNEQFF. Full variable domain (rest looked up from reference TRBV5-1 and TRBJ2-1): KAGVTQTPRYLIKTRGQQVTLSCSPISGHRSVSWYQQTPGQGLQFLFEYFSETQRNKGNFPGRFSGRQFSNSRSEMNVSTLELGDSALYLCASSPHSVQSYNEQFFGPGTRLTVL.

The chain joins TRBV4-2 to TRBJ2-3; TRBD1 matches 8 bases. J gave up 8 bases and V 0 bases, and 7 bases lay outside the gene matches. In germline, CDR1 is LGHNA, CDR2 YNFKEQ. This CDR3 is 15 amino acids long. This CDR3 is CASSQERTGFGTQYF. The CDR3 DNA sequence: TGTGCCAGCAGCCAAGAGAGGACAGGGTTTGGTACGCAGTATTTT.

V is TRBV25-1 and J is TRBJ1-2; the D is unclear. Trimming took 2 bases from V and 4 from J, leaving 8 bases between them. Looked up from germline, CDR1 is MGHDK and CDR2 is SYGVNS. The CDR3 extends over 13 amino acids. CDR3 bases: TGTGCCAGCAGTGAACTTGGCAGCTATGGCTACACCTTC. Translated: CASSELGSYGYTF.

This chain joins TRBV5-6 and TRBJ2-7, with a weak D call TRBD2 (6 bases). CDR3 length: 13 residues. Germline V CDR1 and CDR2: SGHDT, YYEEEE. V was cut by 6 bases and J by 7 bases, with 17 bases left in between. The CDR3 region is CASTLRGRNEQYF. In nucleotides, the CDR3 is TGTGCCAGCACCCTGCGGGGTCGTAATGAGCAGTACTTC.

The chain is built from TRBV7-8 and TRBJ1-5; D uncertain. The CDR3 length is 15 residues. V was trimmed by 6 bases and J by 4 bases, leaving 16 bases between them. CDR1 is SGHVS and CDR2 is FQNEAQ in the germline V gene. Written as DNA, the CDR3 is TGTGCCAGCAGTAGCGAGGAGGCTACGAATCAGCCCCAGCATTTT. Amino acids: CASSSEEATNQPQHF.

The genes are TRBV5-6 and TRBJ2-7; 13 nucleotides align to TRBD2. The J segment lost 2 bases and the V segment lost 4 bases, leaving 9 bases of the junction unmatched. Germline CDR1 reads SGHDT; CDR2 reads YYEEEE. The CDR3 loop spans 17 amino acids. Here the CDR3 reads CASSVRTSGGRTYEQYF. The CDR3 DNA follows: TGTGCCAGCAGCGTTAGGACTAGCGGGGGACGCACCTACGAGCAGTACTTC.

The CDR3: CASWTSGRGVDEQFF. CDR3 nucleotide sequence: TGTGCCAGCTGGACTAGCGGGAGAGGCGTGGATGAGCAGTTCTTC. The rearrangement links TRBV2 to TRBJ2-1, with 13 bases fitting TRBD2. Trimming took 8 bases from V and 8 from J; bases not matched to a gene: 9. The CDR3 loop spans 15 amino acids. Germline loops: CDR1 SNHLY, CDR2 FYNNEI.

The chain uses TRBV6-5 and TRBJ1-2; tentative D call: TRBD1 (6 bases). Germline lookup yields CDR1 MNHEY and CDR2 SVGAGI. This CDR3 spans 14 amino acids. V was clipped by 5 bases and J by 5 bases, with 15 bases between them. CDR3 loop: CASSPPGARYGYTF. The CDR3 coding sequence is TGTGCCAGCAGTCCCCCGGGGGCGAGGTATGGCTACACCTTC.

The genes are TRBV6-2 or TRBV6-3 and TRBJ1-3, with D hard to call. The V gene's germline CDR1 is MNHEY and CDR2 SVGEGT. Trimming cost V 4 bases and J 2 bases, with 18 bases left between them. The CDR3 extends over 17 amino acids. The CDR3 loop reads CASSSPRIKAAGNTIYF. The CDR3 nucleotides read TGTGCCAGCAGTTCCCCTCGGATTAAGGCAGCTGGAAACACCATATATTTT.

V gene TRBV12-3 or TRBV12-4 combines with J gene TRBJ2-2; D ambiguous. The CDR3 length is 12 residues. Trimming removed 7 bases at V and 5 bases at J, with 8 bases between. The CDR3 loop is CASKRETGELFF. In DNA form, the CDR3 reads TGTGCCAGCAAAAGGGAAACCGGGGAGCTGTTTTTT.

The V call is TRBV3-1 (or the pseudogene TRBV3-2), the J call TRBJ2-2; possibly TRBD2 for D (5 bases). This CDR3 is built from 14 residues. Germline CDR1 LGHDT, CDR2 YNNKEL (reference sequence). The V and J ends lost 1 base and 10 bases respectively, with 13 bases between them. CDR3 loop: CASSQGTLGKELFF. The CDR3 DNA reads TGTGCCAGCAGCCAAGGGACTTTGGGGAAGGAGCTGTTTTTT.

The J gene is TRBJ2-1, the V gene TRBV2, with 12 nucleotides matching TRBD2. J was trimmed by 0 bases and V by 7 bases; bases with no gene match: 4. The CDR3 has 16 residues. Germline values: CDR1 SNHLY, CDR2 FYNNEI. Here the CDR3 reads CASILAGGLSYNEQFF. As DNA, the CDR3 is TGTGCCAGCATTCTAGCGGGGGGGCTCTCCTACAATGAGCAGTTCTTC. The full variable domain, rest sourced from reference TRBV2 and TRBJ2-1, is EPEVTQTPSHQVTQMGQEVILRCVPISNHLYFYWYRQILGQKVEFLVSFYNNEISEKSEIFDDQFSVERPDGSNFTLKIRSTKLEDSAMYFCASILAGGLSYNEQFFGPGTRLTVL.

V gene TRBV24-1 combines with J gene TRBJ2-3; D remains ambiguous. V was trimmed by 1 base and J by 6 bases, leaving 4 bases between them. This CDR3 region has 12 residues. Germline assignment: CDR1 KGHDR and CDR2 SFDVKD. The CDR3 loop reads CATSDFLDTQYF. CDR3 DNA sequence: TGTGCCACCAGTGATTTTTTGGATACGCAGTATTTT.

The chain recombines TRBV5-1 with TRBJ2-2; 7 bases are shared with TRBD1. From germline, CDR1 is SGHRS and CDR2 YFSETQ. J lost 4 bases, V lost 0 bases, and 3 bases had no gene match. CDR3 size: 15 residues. In nucleotides, the CDR3 is TGCGCCAGCAGCTTGGACAGGGGTGGCACCGGGGAGCTGTTTTTT. As protein: CASSLDRGGTGELFF.